These T cell receptor beta chains were read from a single sample in a study of breast tumors, draining lymph nodes, adjacent tissues. Each CDR3 protein gets one entry after TCRdb re-called the multiplex PCR reads with MiXCR. Among roughly 120,000 distinct CDR3 sequences listed, 15% to 20% were seen once. The specimen sequenced was axillary lymph node tissue. These receptors were collected from a female donor with breast cancer. Some clones in this sample may be carry-over from other donors' samples. The CDR3 runs from the conserved cysteine through the conserved F or W. A D gene is named only where the DNA matches it firmly. The size field is filled for only some rows; it gives once, few, many or a size class.

CDR3nt	CDR3aa	abundance	v_gene	len	j_gene	d_gene
TGTGCCAGCAGCTTCTACAGGGGCGCCGGCTATGGCTACACCTTC	CASSFYRGAGYGYTF	many	TRBV7-8	15	TRBJ1-2	TRBD1
TGTGCCAGCAGTCCCAGAGGGACCGCAGATACGCAGTATTTT	CASSPRGTADTQYF	many	TRBV6-6	14	TRBJ2-3	-
TGCAGTGCTAAACAGGGGCCTGCTAACACTGAAGCTTTCTTT	CSAKQGPANTEAFF	-	TRBV20-1	14	TRBJ1-1	TRBD1
TGTGCCAGCAGCCGGACTAGCGAGGGTGGAGATACGCAGTATTTT	CASSRTSEGGDTQYF	many	TRBV7-9	15	TRBJ2-3	TRBD2
TGTGCCAGCAGCCCCGGACTAGCGGGAGCCAGGGAGCAGTTCTTC	CASSPGLAGAREQFF	many	TRBV7-2	15	TRBJ2-1	TRBD2
TGTGCCAGCAGCGTGAGTCCCGCTTGGACAGATACGCAGTATTTT	CASSVSPAWTDTQYF	many	TRBV9	15	TRBJ2-3	-
TGTGCCAGTAGTCGGTCTAGCGGGGTACAAGAGACCCAGTACTTC	CASSRSSGVQETQYF	many	TRBV19	15	TRBJ2-5	TRBD2
TGCGCCAGCAGCTTGGACATAGGGACTAGGCATGAGCAGTTCTTC	CASSLDIGTRHEQFF	many	TRBV5-1	15	TRBJ2-1	TRBD2
TGTGCCAGCAGTTTACGTAGCGCTGAGCAGTTCTTC	CASSLRSAEQFF	many	TRBV12-3/TRBV12-4	12	TRBJ2-1	-
TGTGCCAGCAGTTACAGGGGCGAGCGGCAGCCCCAGCATTTT	CASSYRGERQPQHF	many	TRBV6-5	14	TRBJ1-5	-
TGCAGTGCTAGAGACCATCGGAGCTCTGGAAACACCATATATTTT	CSARDHRSSGNTIYF	many	TRBV20-1	15	TRBJ1-3	-
TGCGCCAGCAGGTCAAGCGGGATAGAGACCCAGTACTTC	CASRSSGIETQYF	many	TRBV5-1	13	TRBJ2-5	TRBD2
TGTGCCAGTAGTATCGTCCGGGACGGGAGAGAGACCCAGTACTTC	CASSIVRDGRETQYF	-	TRBV19	15	TRBJ2-5	-
TGTGCCAGCAGCTCCCCCGGGAAGAACACCGGGGAGCTGTTTTTT	CASSSPGKNTGELFF	many	TRBV7-3	15	TRBJ2-2	-
TGTGCCAGCAGCTTAGTGGGCAGGGTGAATGAAAAACTGTTTTTT	CASSLVGRVNEKLFF	many	TRBV7-2	15	TRBJ1-4	-
TGTGCCAGCAGCCGTTCGAGCGGGGGGGCGAATGAGCAGTTCTTC	CASSRSSGGANEQFF	many	TRBV3-1	15	TRBJ2-1	TRBD2
TGCGCCAGCAGCCGCCCAGGGACAACTAATGAAAAACTGTTTTTT	CASSRPGTTNEKLFF	many	TRBV4-1	15	TRBJ1-4	-
TGTGCCAGCCCGCCAAGCTCCTACGAGCAGTACTTC	CASPPSSYEQYF	-	TRBV18	12	TRBJ2-7	-
TGCGCCAGCAGTGAGGGACAGGACACAGATACGCAGTATTTT	CASSEGQDTDTQYF	few	TRBV10-2	14	TRBJ2-3	TRBD1
TGTGCCAGCAGCGGACAGGGGGCTTATGAGCAGTTCTTC	CASSGQGAYEQFF	many	TRBV2	13	TRBJ2-1	TRBD1
TGTGCCAGCAGTGTCGGGGAACGAGGAGCACCTTTCTTT	CASSVGERGAPFF	few	TRBV2	13	TRBJ1-1	-
TGCAGTGCTAGAGATTATGGGGAGCGGGGGTACAATGAGCAGTTCTTC	CSARDYGERGYNEQFF	many	TRBV20-1	16	TRBJ2-1	TRBD2
TGTGTCAGCAGCTTGTGGGCAGCATCTAATGAAAAACTGTTTTTT	CVSSLWAASNEKLFF	few	TRBV5-8	15	TRBJ1-4	-
TGCGCCAGCACAGGGAATACTGAAGCTTTCTTT	CASTGNTEAFF	-	TRBV5-1	11	TRBJ1-1	-
TGTGCCAGCATGCTAGGGTTTTGGCAAGAGACCCAGTACTTC	CASMLGFWQETQYF	many	TRBV12-3/TRBV12-4	14	TRBJ2-5	-
TGTGCCAGCAGTTTGAGGATTTACGAGCAGTACTTC	CASSLRIYEQYF	many	TRBV12-3/TRBV12-4	12	TRBJ2-7	-